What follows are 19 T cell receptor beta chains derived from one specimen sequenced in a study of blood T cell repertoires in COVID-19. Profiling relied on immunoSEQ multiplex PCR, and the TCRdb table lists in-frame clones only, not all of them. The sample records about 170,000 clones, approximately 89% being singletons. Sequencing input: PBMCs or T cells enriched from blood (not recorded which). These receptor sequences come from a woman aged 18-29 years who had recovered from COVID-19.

CDR3 loop: CASSSDNYNEQFF. CDR3 DNA: TGTGCCAGCAGCTCGGACAACTACAATGAGCAGTTCTTC. The genes are TRBV2 and TRBJ2-1; tentative D call: TRBD1 (5 bases). V was clipped by 6 bases and J by 3 bases, with 9 bases between them. CDR3 length: 13 amino acids. Germline V gene sequence: CDR1 SNHLY, CDR2 FYNNEI.

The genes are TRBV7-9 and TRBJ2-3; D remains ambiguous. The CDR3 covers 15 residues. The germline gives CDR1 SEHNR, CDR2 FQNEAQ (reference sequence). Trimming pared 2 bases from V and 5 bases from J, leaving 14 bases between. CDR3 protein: CASSLLGASLDTQYF. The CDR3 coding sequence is TGTGCCAGCAGCTTATTAGGCGCTAGTCTAGATACGCAGTATTTT.

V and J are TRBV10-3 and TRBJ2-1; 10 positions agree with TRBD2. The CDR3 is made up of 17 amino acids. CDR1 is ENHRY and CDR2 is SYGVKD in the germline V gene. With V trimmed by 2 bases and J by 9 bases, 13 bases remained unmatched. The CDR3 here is CAISEGQTGLAGVEQFF. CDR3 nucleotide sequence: TGTGCCATCAGTGAGGGGCAGACAGGGCTAGCGGGAGTTGAGCAGTTCTTC.

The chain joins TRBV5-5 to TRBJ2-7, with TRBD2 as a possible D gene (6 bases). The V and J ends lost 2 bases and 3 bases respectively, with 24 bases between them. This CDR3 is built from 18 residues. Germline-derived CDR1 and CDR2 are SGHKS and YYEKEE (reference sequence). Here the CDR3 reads CASSFGSSVDSGRYEQYF. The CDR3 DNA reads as TGTGCCAGCAGCTTTGGCAGTTCGGTGGATAGCGGACGCTACGAGCAGTACTTC.

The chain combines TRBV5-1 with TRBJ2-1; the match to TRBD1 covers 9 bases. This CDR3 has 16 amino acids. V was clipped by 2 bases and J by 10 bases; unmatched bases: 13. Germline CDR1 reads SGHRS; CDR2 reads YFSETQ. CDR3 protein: CASSFGLPGQGGEQFF. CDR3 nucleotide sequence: TGCGCCAGCAGCTTCGGACTACCGGGACAGGGAGGAGAGCAGTTCTTC.

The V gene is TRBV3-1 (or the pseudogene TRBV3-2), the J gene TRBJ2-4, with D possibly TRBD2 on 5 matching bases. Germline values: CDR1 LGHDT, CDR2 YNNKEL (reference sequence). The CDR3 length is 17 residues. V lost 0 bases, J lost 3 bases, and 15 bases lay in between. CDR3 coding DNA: TGTGCCAGCAGCCAAGATACTTCTAGCAGTCTCAAAAACATTCAGTACTTC. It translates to CASSQDTSSSLKNIQYF.

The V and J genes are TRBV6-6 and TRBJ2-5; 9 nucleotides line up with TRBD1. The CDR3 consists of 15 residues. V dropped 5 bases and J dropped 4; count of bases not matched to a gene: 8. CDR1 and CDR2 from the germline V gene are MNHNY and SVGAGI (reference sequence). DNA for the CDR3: TGTGCCAGCAGTAAACCGGGACAGGGAGGAGAGACCCAGTACTTC. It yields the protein CASSKPGQGGETQYF.

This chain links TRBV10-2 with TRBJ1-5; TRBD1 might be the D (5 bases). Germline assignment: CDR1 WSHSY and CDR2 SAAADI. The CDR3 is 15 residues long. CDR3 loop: CAAQPNRQGDQPQHF. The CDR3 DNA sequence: TGCGCAGCACAGCCCAATCGGCAGGGCGATCAGCCCCAGCATTTT.

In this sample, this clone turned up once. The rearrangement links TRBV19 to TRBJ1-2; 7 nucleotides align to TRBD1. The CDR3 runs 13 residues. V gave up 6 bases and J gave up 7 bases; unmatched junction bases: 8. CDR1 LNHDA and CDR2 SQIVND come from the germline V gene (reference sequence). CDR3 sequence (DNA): TGTGCCAGTAGGGCCATACAGGGGTTTGGCTACACCTTC. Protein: CASRAIQGFGYTF.

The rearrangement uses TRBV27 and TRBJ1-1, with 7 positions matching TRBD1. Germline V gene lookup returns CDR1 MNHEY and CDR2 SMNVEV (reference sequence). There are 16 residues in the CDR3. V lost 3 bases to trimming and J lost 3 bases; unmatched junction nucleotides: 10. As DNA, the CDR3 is TGTGCCAGCAGTTTTTTCCTTAGGGGGCGCGACACTGAAGCTTTCTTT. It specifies CASSFFLRGRDTEAFF.

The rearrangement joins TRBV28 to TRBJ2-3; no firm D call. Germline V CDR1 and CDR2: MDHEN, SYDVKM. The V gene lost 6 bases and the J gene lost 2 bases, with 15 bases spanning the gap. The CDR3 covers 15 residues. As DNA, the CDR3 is TGTGCCAGCAGCTCGTACCCGGGTCTCACAGATACGCAGTATTTT. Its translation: CASSSYPGLTDTQYF.

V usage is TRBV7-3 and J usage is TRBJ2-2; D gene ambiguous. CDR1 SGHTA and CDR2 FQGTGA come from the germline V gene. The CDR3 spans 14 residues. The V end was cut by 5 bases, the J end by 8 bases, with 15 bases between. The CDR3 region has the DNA TGTGCCAGCAGCCTAAGATTAGGAGCAGGGGAGCTGTTTTTT. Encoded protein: CASSLRLGAGELFF. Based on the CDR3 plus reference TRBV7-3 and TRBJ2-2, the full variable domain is GAGVSQTPSNKVTEKGKYVELRCDPISGHTALYWYRQSLGQGPEFLIYFQGTGAADDSGLPNDRFFAVRPEGSVSTLKIQRTERGDSAVYLCASSLRLGAGELFFGEGSRLTVL.

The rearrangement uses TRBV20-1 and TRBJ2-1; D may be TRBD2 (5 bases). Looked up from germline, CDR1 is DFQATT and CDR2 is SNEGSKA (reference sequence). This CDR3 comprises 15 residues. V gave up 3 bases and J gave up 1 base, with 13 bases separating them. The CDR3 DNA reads TGCAGTGCTAGTAAAAGCGGAGAGTCCTACAATGAGCAGTTCTTC. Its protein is CSASKSGESYNEQFF.

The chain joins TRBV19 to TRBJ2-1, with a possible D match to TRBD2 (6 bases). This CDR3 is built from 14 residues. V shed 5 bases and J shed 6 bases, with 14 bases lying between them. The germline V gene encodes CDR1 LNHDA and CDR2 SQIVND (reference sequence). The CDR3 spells CASSPLGGFNEQFF. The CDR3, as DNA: TGTGCCAGTAGTCCACTAGGAGGGTTCAATGAGCAGTTCTTC.

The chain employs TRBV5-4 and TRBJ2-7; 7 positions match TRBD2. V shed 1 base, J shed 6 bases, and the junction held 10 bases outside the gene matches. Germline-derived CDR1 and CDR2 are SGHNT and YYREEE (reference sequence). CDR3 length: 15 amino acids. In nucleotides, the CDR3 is TGTGCCAGCAGCTTGATGGGAGGGCCGGGAAGCGAGCAGTACTTC. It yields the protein CASSLMGGPGSEQYF.

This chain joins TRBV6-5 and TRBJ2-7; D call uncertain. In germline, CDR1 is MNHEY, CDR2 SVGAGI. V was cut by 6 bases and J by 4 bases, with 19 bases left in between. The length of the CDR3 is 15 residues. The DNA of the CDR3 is TGTGCCAGCAGATCCGACGGTGGAGACGGTTACGAGCAGTACTTC. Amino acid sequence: CASRSDGGDGYEQYF.

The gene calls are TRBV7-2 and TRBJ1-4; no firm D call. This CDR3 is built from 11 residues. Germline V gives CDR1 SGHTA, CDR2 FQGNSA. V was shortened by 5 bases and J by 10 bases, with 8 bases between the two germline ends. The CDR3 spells CASSLGGKLFF. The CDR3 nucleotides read TGTGCCAGCAGCCTAGGCGGAAAACTGTTTTTT. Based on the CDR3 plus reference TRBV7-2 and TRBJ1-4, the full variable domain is GAGVSQSPSNKVTEKGKDVELRCDPISGHTALYWYRQSLGQGLEFLIYFQGNSAPDKSGLPSDRFSAERTGGSVSTLTIQRTQQEDSAVYLCASSLGGKLFFGSGTQLSVL.

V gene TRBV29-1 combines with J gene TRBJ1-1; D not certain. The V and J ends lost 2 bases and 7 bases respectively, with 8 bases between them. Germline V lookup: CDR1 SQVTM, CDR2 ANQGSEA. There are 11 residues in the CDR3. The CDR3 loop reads CSVEIGIEAFF. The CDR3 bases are TGCAGCGTTGAAATCGGTATTGAAGCTTTCTTT.

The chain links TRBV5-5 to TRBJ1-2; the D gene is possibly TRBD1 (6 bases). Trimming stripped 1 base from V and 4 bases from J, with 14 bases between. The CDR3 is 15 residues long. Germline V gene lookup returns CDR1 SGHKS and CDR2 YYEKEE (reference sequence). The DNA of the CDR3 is TGTGCCAGCAGCTTGACAGGGCCCTCGCCCTATGGCTACACCTTC. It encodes CASSLTGPSPYGYTF.